The rows below give T cell receptor beta chains drawn from one sample of a study of T cell responses to AZD1222 COVID-19 vaccine. Repertoires were generated with immunoSEQ multiplex PCR, while TCRdb's copy carries only in-frame clones and drops some. The sample lists about 150,000 clones, 88% occurring once. The sequenced sample was peripheral blood, obtained after recovery from COVID-19. The receptors shown here come from an adult who had recovered from COVID-19. CDR3s include the opening cysteine and the closing phenylalanine or tryptophan. A D gene is named only where the DNA matches it firmly. For some rows the clone size is stated as once, few or many, or as a class when expanded; others skip it.

NA,TRBV5-1,NA,TRBJ1-1,TGCGCCAGCAGCGGGGGGGAGAGAATGAACACTGAAGCTTTCTTT,CASSGGERMNTEAFF
NA,TRBV1,NA,TRBJ1-1,TGCACCAGCAGCACTACAGGGGGCCGGCTAAACACTGAAGCTTTCTTT,CTSSTTGGRLNTEAFF
TRBD1,TRBV3-1/TRBV3-2,NA,TRBJ1-6,TGTGCCAGCAGCCTTAGTTCGGACAGGGACTCACCCCTCCACTTT,CASSLSSDRDSPLHF
NA,TRBV19,NA,TRBJ1-5,TGTGCCAGTAGCCCCAATGGCAATCAGCCCCAGCATTTT,CASSPNGNQPQHF
NA,TRBV19,NA,TRBJ1-6,TGTGCCAGTAGTATCCTGGCAAGGGACGGTTCACCCCTCCACTTT,CASSILARDGSPLHF
NA,TRBV28,NA,TRBJ2-2,TGTGCCAGCACCCCAGGGCAGGGCACCGGGGAGCTGTTTTTT,CASTPGQGTGELFF
NA,TRBV7-2,NA,TRBJ1-1,TGTGCCAGCAGCACACTCAGGAACACTGAAGCTTTCTTT,CASSTLRNTEAFF
TRBD1,TRBV15,NA,TRBJ2-3,TGTGCCACCCAGGTAGGGACAGGGGGCGGTTTTACAGATACGCAGTATTTT,CATQVGTGGGFTDTQYF
NA,TRBV14,NA,TRBJ1-6,TGTGCCAGCAGCCAAGATTCGGGGTTTAATTCACCCCTCCACTTT,CASSQDSGFNSPLHF
NA,TRBV19,NA,TRBJ2-5,TGTGCCAGTAGTATTTGGGCAAATTCCCAAGAGACCCAGTACTTC,CASSIWANSQETQYF
NA,TRBV7-2,NA,TRBJ1-1,TGTGCCAGCAGAACGGGGTTGAACACTGAAGCTTTCTTT,CASRTGLNTEAFF
NA,TRBV7-9,NA,TRBJ2-3,TGTGCCAGCAGCCCGATAGGGGCACCCACAGATACGCAGTATTTT,CASSPIGAPTDTQYF
NA,TRBV7-7,NA,TRBJ2-5,TGTGCTAGCAGCTTGGGCACAGGGAGGGAGACCCAGTACTTC,CASSLGTGRETQYF
TRBD2,TRBV5-1,NA,TRBJ2-5,TGCGCCAGCTACGTGGGGACTAGCGGGGGGGCCGAGACCCAGTACTTC,CASYVGTSGGAETQYF
NA,TRBV18,once,TRBJ1-3,TGTGCCAGCTCACCCCCCAGGGTGAGCTCTGGAAACACCATATATTTT,CASSPPRVSSGNTIYF
NA,TRBV7-8,NA,TRBJ1-5,TGTGCCAGCAGCTTAGGTGAGCCCCAGCATTTT,CASSLGEPQHF
NA,TRBV18,few,TRBJ1-1,TGTGCCAGCTCACCACAGGGGACTGAAGCTTTCTTT,CASSPQGTEAFF